A single sample is the source of the 10 T cell receptor beta chains below, sequenced in a study of cytomegalovirus exposure and HLA in healthy donors. PCR was performed using 60 Vbeta and 13 Jbeta primers. Method: immunoSEQ multiplex PCR; TCRdb's copy keeps in-frame clones and lacks some. The table lists about 100,000 clones, about four fifths of them singletons. The sequenced sample was PBMCs. These receptor sequences come from a man between 25 and 39 years old in good health and CMV-seronegative.

Here the CDR3 DNA reads TGTGCCAGCAGCATAGGGACAGACTACACAGATACGCAGTATTTT. It encodes CASSIGTDYTDTQYF. This chain joins TRBV5-8 and TRBJ2-3; 7 nucleotides align to TRBD1. After removal of 4 bases from V and 2 bases from J, the junction contained 7 bases not matched to a gene. From germline, CDR1 is SGHTS and CDR2 YDEGEE. The CDR3 extends over 15 amino acids.

The chain carries TRBV29-1 and TRBJ2-1; 9 bases fit TRBD2. Germline V lookup: CDR1 SQVTM, CDR2 ANQGSEA. With V trimmed by 6 bases and J by 5 bases, 8 bases remained unmatched. This CDR3 has 14 amino acids. The CDR3 loop reads CSVAQAGGDNEQFF. DNA of the CDR3: TGCAGCGTGGCTCAAGCGGGAGGAGACAATGAGCAGTTCTTC.

The chain carries TRBV27 and TRBJ2-1, with 9 bases aligning to TRBD2. The V and J ends lost 5 bases and 4 bases, in that order; junction bases with no gene match: 6. Germline V gene sequence: CDR1 MNHEY, CDR2 SMNVEV (reference sequence). This CDR3 has 15 amino acids. DNA for the CDR3: TGTGCCAGCAGTCTACTAGCGGGCTCTTACAATGAGCAGTTCTTC. Its translation: CASSLLAGSYNEQFF.

The V call is TRBV6-1, the J call TRBJ1-1; D not resolved. Germline CDR1 reads MNHNS; CDR2 reads SASEGT. V lost 5 bases and J 0 bases, leaving 13 bases between the germline ends. The CDR3 has 15 residues. CDR3 residues: CASSPWADLNTEAFF. The CDR3, as DNA: TGTGCCAGCAGTCCATGGGCAGATTTGAACACTGAAGCTTTCTTT.

The rearrangement joins TRBV28 to TRBJ1-6; D perhaps matches TRBD1 (6 bases). The V gene's germline CDR1 is MDHEN and CDR2 SYDVKM. The CDR3 spans 14 residues. V was pared by 7 bases and J by 6 bases, with 13 bases between. The CDR3 reads CASNPGVGNSPLHF. The CDR3 DNA reads as TGTGCCAGCAACCCAGGGGTTGGTAATTCACCCCTCCACTTT. The full variable domain, rest sourced from reference TRBV28 and TRBJ1-6, is DVKVTQSSRYLVKRTGEKVFLECVQDMDHENMFWYRQDPGLGLRLIYFSYDVKMKEKGDIPEGYSVSREKKERFSLILESASTNQTSMYLCASNPGVGNSPLHFGNGTRLTVT.

The chain links TRBV5-4 to TRBJ2-1; 13 bases map to TRBD2. V lost 4 bases and J lost 9; bases outside the gene matches: 13. CDR1 and CDR2 from the germline V gene are SGHNT and YYREEE (reference sequence). CDR3 length: 17 residues. CDR3 sequence (DNA): TGTGCCAGCAGCGCAGGGACTAGCGGGACCCTACCGGGTGAGCAGTTCTTC. Protein: CASSAGTSGTLPGEQFF.

The V call is TRBV27, the J call TRBJ2-2; 8 bases align to TRBD1. Unmatched junction bases numbered 4, after V lost 7 bases and J lost 6 bases. Per germline, CDR1 MNHEY and CDR2 SMNVEV (reference sequence). The CDR3 totals 13 residues. The CDR3 spells CASMTGEAGELFF. As DNA, the CDR3 is TGTGCCAGCATGACAGGGGAGGCCGGGGAGCTGTTTTTT.

The chain links TRBV5-1 to TRBJ1-2; 7 bases are a match to TRBD1. V trimming: 4 bases; J trimming: 8 bases; junction bases outside the gene matches: 5. This CDR3 comprises 12 residues. Germline assignment: CDR1 SGHRS and CDR2 YFSETQ. The CDR3 bases are TGCGCCAGCAGCATTACAGGGGAGGGCTACACCTTC. This encodes CASSITGEGYTF.

Concerning this clone itself: At one end the junction does not follow the germline gene, possibly because of a read error. The chain combines TRBV5-6 with TRBJ1-6; 7 bases match TRBD1. From germline, CDR1 is SGHDT and CDR2 YYEEEE. CDR3 length equals 14 residues. The CDR3 DNA reads as TGTGTCAGCAGCTCCCGACAGGGTAACTCACCCCTCCACTTT. Protein: CVSSSRQGNSPLHF.

This chain joins TRBV5-8 and TRBJ1-5; D is unresolved. This CDR3 comprises 12 residues. Trimming took 1 base from V and 4 from J, leaving 3 bases between them. Per germline, CDR1 SGHTS and CDR2 YDEGEE. The CDR3 nucleotides are TGTGCCAGCAGCTTGCAGAATCAGCCCCAGCATTTT. This sequence encodes CASSLQNQPQHF. The whole variable domain, remainder taken from reference TRBV5-8 and TRBJ1-5, is EAGVTQSPTHLIKTRGQQATLRCSPISGHTSVYWYQQALGLGLQFLLWYDEGEERNRGNFPPRFSGRQFPNYSSELNVNALELEDSALYLCASSLQNQPQHFGDGTRLSIL.